A selection of T cell receptor beta chains follows, all from one sample in a study of cytotoxic CD8 clonotypes in ibrutinib-treated CLL. Some clones are missing from TCRdb's copy, which holds only in-frame ones; the method was immunoSEQ multiplex PCR. Of approximately 280,000 clones listed, roughly three quarters are singletons. The sequences come from PBMCs, collected at disease progression, from a patient treated with ibrutinib. Receptors originate from a human donor with chronic lymphocytic leukemia. Both conserved end residues are part of each CDR3. The order of the fields is clone size, V gene, D gene, J gene, CDR3 DNA, CDR3 protein. A D gene is named only where the DNA matches it firmly. Some rows have no size entry. The others give once, few or many, or a class for an expanded clone.

size: -
V: TRBV4-3
D: -
J: TRBJ2-5
DNA: TGCGCCAGCAGCCAAGATAGGTCTAGACGAGAGACCCAGTACTTC
CDR3: CASSQDRSRRETQYF

size: once
V: TRBV11-3
D: TRBD2
J: TRBJ2-2
DNA: TGTGCCAGCAGCTTAGCTTTGCGGGAGGGGACCGGGGAGCTGTTTTTT
CDR3: CASSLALREGTGELFF

size: once
V: TRBV19
D: TRBD1
J: TRBJ1-5
DNA: TGTGCCAGTAGTATTGATGGGACAGGGGTTAGCAATCAGCCCCAGCATTTT
CDR3: CASSIDGTGVSNQPQHF

size: -
V: TRBV29-1
D: -
J: TRBJ2-1
DNA: TGCAGCGTCACTTCCCACGGTAGCTCCTACAATGAGCAGTTCTTC
CDR3: CSVTSHGSSYNEQFF

size: -
V: TRBV5-8
D: -
J: TRBJ1-2
DNA: TGTGCCAGCAGCTTGGCCCTCGGCGGCAACTATGGCTACACCTTC
CDR3: CASSLALGGNYGYTF

size: once
V: TRBV19
D: TRBD2
J: TRBJ2-7
DNA: TGTGCCAGTAGTGTCGGACTAGTATCCTACGAGCAGTACTTC
CDR3: CASSVGLVSYEQYF

size: -
V: TRBV4-1
D: TRBD1
J: TRBJ2-7
DNA: TGCGCCAGCAGCGTCCGCTCCGGGACAGGGGACTACGAGCAGTACTTC
CDR3: CASSVRSGTGDYEQYF

size: -
V: TRBV5-1
D: -
J: TRBJ1-2
DNA: TGCGCCAGCAGCTTGGATCCGGCTAACTATGGCTACACCTTC
CDR3: CASSLDPANYGYTF

size: -
V: TRBV5-1
D: -
J: TRBJ2-4
DNA: TGCGCCAGCAGAACAGACGTGCTAGCCAAAAACATTCAGTACTTC
CDR3: CASRTDVLAKNIQYF

size: -
V: TRBV19
D: TRBD1
J: TRBJ2-2
DNA: TGTGCCAGTAAGGGGACAGCAAATCCGAACACCGGGGAGCTGTTTTTT
CDR3: CASKGTANPNTGELFF

size: -
V: TRBV19
D: -
J: TRBJ2-1
DNA: TGTGCCAGTAGTATAGATCTGGAAGCAAGCTCCTACAATGAGCAGTTCTTC
CDR3: CASSIDLEASSYNEQFF

size: -
V: TRBV29-1
D: -
J: TRBJ2-1
DNA: TGCAGCGTTGATACTAGGGGGACGGGGAATGAGCAGTTCTTC
CDR3: CSVDTRGTGNEQFF

size: -
V: TRBV28
D: TRBD1
J: TRBJ2-7
DNA: TGTGCCAGCAGTCCCCCCGGGACAGGGGCCTACGAGCAGTACTTC
CDR3: CASSPPGTGAYEQYF

size: many
V: TRBV5-1
D: -
J: TRBJ2-5
DNA: TGCGCCAGCAGCTTGGCCGGGGAGACCCAGTACTTC
CDR3: CASSLAGETQYF

size: -
V: TRBV4-1
D: -
J: TRBJ1-1
DNA: TGCGCCAGCAGCCAAGCCGGGCAGGGGACTGAAGCTTTCTTT
CDR3: CASSQAGQGTEAFF

size: -
V: TRBV18
D: TRBD2
J: TRBJ2-7
DNA: TGTGCCAGCTCACCGCCGGGACTAGCTCTACCCTACGAGCAGTACTTC
CDR3: CASSPPGLALPYEQYF

size: -
V: TRBV2
D: TRBD2
J: TRBJ2-2
DNA: TGTGCCAGCGTTCGGGGGGGATCTGGGACCGGGGAGCTGTTTTTT
CDR3: CASVRGGSGTGELFF

size: few
V: TRBV27
D: TRBD1
J: TRBJ2-7
DNA: TGTGCCAGCAGCCCCGGGACAGGGGCGAACGAGCAGTACTTC
CDR3: CASSPGTGANEQYF

size: -
V: TRBV5-4
D: TRBD2
J: TRBJ2-5
DNA: TGTGCCAGCAGCTTGGATTGGCTAGCGGGAGTACAGGAGACCCAGTACTTC
CDR3: CASSLDWLAGVQETQYF

size: -
V: TRBV18
D: -
J: TRBJ1-3
DNA: TGTGCCAGCTCACCCCTGGCGGGGATAGCTGGAAACACCATATATTTT
CDR3: CASSPLAGIAGNTIYF

size: -
V: TRBV18
D: -
J: TRBJ1-2
DNA: TGTGCCAGCTCACCTCCCGTCCCCGGTGTTGGCTACACCTTC
CDR3: CASSPPVPGVGYTF

size: -
V: TRBV28
D: TRBD1
J: TRBJ1-2
DNA: TGTGCCAGCAGGAGTACAGGGGCTCGATATGGCTACACCTTC
CDR3: CASRSTGARYGYTF

size: -
V: TRBV5-1
D: -
J: TRBJ2-1
DNA: TGCGCCAGCAGCCTCGGGGAAAACTACAATGAGCAGTTCTTC
CDR3: CASSLGENYNEQFF

size: -
V: TRBV28
D: TRBD2
J: TRBJ2-3
DNA: TGTGCCAGCAGTCTCAGCGGGACCTCAGATACGCAGTATTTT
CDR3: CASSLSGTSDTQYF

size: -
V: TRBV4-1
D: -
J: TRBJ1-5
DNA: TGCGCCAGCAGCCCCAGCTGGGGTGGCAATCAGCCCCAGCATTTT
CDR3: CASSPSWGGNQPQHF

size: -
V: TRBV4-3
D: TRBD2
J: TRBJ2-1
DNA: TGCGCCAGCAGCCAAGATTTCCTAGCGGGATATGAGCAGTTCTTC
CDR3: CASSQDFLAGYEQFF

size: -
V: TRBV5-1
D: TRBD1
J: TRBJ1-3
DNA: TGCGCCAGCAGCTTTGACAGGGCTGGAAACACCATATATTTT
CDR3: CASSFDRAGNTIYF

size: -
V: TRBV7-9
D: -
J: TRBJ2-5
DNA: TGTGCCAGCAGCTTAGAGGGGGGCCAAGAGACCCAGTACTTC
CDR3: CASSLEGGQETQYF

size: -
V: TRBV10-2
D: -
J: TRBJ2-7
DNA: TGCGCCAGCAGTGAGTTTAGGGCCCCCTACGAGCAGTACTTC
CDR3: CASSEFRAPYEQYF

size: -
V: TRBV6-6
D: -
J: TRBJ1-1
DNA: TGTGCCAGCACCCAGCCGGGCTTCGACGGTAGCACTGAAGCTTTCTTT
CDR3: CASTQPGFDGSTEAFF

size: -
V: TRBV29-1
D: -
J: TRBJ2-1
DNA: TGCAGCGTTGAAGATCCGGTGGGACATGAGCAGTTCTTC
CDR3: CSVEDPVGHEQFF

size: -
V: TRBV19
D: -
J: TRBJ2-1
DNA: TGTGCCAGCAGACAGGAAGACTACAATGAGCAGTTCTTC
CDR3: CASRQEDYNEQFF

size: -
V: TRBV5-6
D: -
J: TRBJ2-3
DNA: TGTGCCAGCAGCCGGAGAGGGGGTAGCACAGATACGCAGTATTTT
CDR3: CASSRRGGSTDTQYF

size: -
V: TRBV6-4
D: -
J: TRBJ2-6
DNA: TGTGCCAGCAGTGGGACAGACTCTGGGGCCAACGTCCTGACTTTC
CDR3: CASSGTDSGANVLTF

size: -
V: TRBV5-4
D: -
J: TRBJ2-5
DNA: TGTGCCAGCAGCTTGCAGGTTTCCCAAGAGACCCAGTACTTC
CDR3: CASSLQVSQETQYF

size: -
V: TRBV19
D: TRBD1
J: TRBJ1-5
DNA: TGTGCCAGTAGTTTGGACAGGGTATACTATAGCAATCAGCCCCAGCATTTT
CDR3: CASSLDRVYYSNQPQHF

size: -
V: TRBV6-1
D: -
J: TRBJ2-7
DNA: TGTGCTGGCCGGACCTCCCCGTCCTACGAGCAGTACTTC
CDR3: CAGRTSPSYEQYF

size: once
V: TRBV6-5
D: TRBD1
J: TRBJ1-6
DNA: TGTGCCAGCAGCCGGGACAGGGGTTCACCCCTCCACTTT
CDR3: CASSRDRGSPLHF

size: -
V: TRBV4-1
D: -
J: TRBJ1-2
DNA: TGCGCCAGCAGCCAAGAACAGGTAGAGTTTAACTATGGCTACACCTTC
CDR3: CASSQEQVEFNYGYTF

size: -
V: TRBV9
D: TRBD2
J: TRBJ2-1
DNA: TGTGCCAGCAGCGTAGTAACCCAGCGGGGTAACAATGAGCAGTTCTTC
CDR3: CASSVVTQRGNNEQFF

size: once
V: TRBV6-5
D: TRBD2
J: TRBJ2-3
DNA: TGTGCCAGCAGCTCCATAGCGGGAGCCTTAGATACGCAGTATTTT
CDR3: CASSSIAGALDTQYF

size: once
V: TRBV2
D: -
J: TRBJ2-3
DNA: TGTGCCAGCTTGGAGCCAAGGGCGCAGTATTTT
CDR3: CASLEPRAQYF

size: -
V: TRBV10-2
D: -
J: TRBJ1-5
DNA: TGCGCCAGCAGTTCGGGGGGCATTAGCAATCAGCCCCAGCATTTT
CDR3: CASSSGGISNQPQHF